The clone carrying this TCR beta chain was detected only a few times. The data were produced by immunoSEQ multiplex PCR, yet TCRdb's version contains in-frame clones alone and is incomplete. This sample has about 71,000 clones; 85% to 90% occur once, and the top ten carry under 20%. CDR1 is MNHEY and CDR2 is SVGAGI in the germline V gene. The V gene end was trimmed by 8 bases and the J gene end by 7 bases; junction bases not matched to a gene: 8. This CDR3 is 13 amino acids long. The sample belongs to a study of control samples from healthy donors and cancer patients. This chain uses TRBV6-5 with TRBJ1-2; 9 bases map to TRBD1. The source is a man aged 55 to 70 with lung cancer. Sequenced input: PBMCs. This CDR3 reads CASEIQGAGGYTF. CDR3 nucleotide sequence: TGTGCCAGCGAGATACAGGGGGCGGGTGGCTACACCTTC.